The clone carrying this T cell receptor (beta chain) was found a few times. The data belong to a study of blood T cell repertoires in COVID-19. Study overall: Sites in the United States, Italy and Spain provided acute and convalescent COVID-19 samples. Sources were T cells, B-cell-depleted T cells, or PBMCs; the material itself was cDNA or gDNA.

Patients of the Seattle cohort, enrolled during active infection, were followed longitudinally. In the original processing: Counts of nucleated cells, estimated from reference gene primer amplification, were obtained. Sequencing was performed with immunoSEQ multiplex PCR; in TCRdb, only in-frame clones are kept and a portion is missing. The DNA gave D and trimming, while V, J and clone size come from that table. The sample holds about 270,000 clones, about 90% seen once. CDR1 and CDR2 (germline): SGHNT, YYREEE (reference sequence). This CDR3 is 15 amino acids long. V shed 2 bases and J 2 bases; nucleotides not matched to a gene: 2.

The receptor was isolated from a woman aged 25-40 years with COVID-19, enrolled during active disease. The rearrangement links TRBV5-4 to TRBJ1-2; 11 bases are shared with TRBD1. Sequenced sample: peripheral blood. The DNA for the CDR3 is TGTGCCAGCAGCTTCCGGGACAGGGGGAACTATGGCTACACCTTC. This translates into CASSFRDRGNYGYTF.